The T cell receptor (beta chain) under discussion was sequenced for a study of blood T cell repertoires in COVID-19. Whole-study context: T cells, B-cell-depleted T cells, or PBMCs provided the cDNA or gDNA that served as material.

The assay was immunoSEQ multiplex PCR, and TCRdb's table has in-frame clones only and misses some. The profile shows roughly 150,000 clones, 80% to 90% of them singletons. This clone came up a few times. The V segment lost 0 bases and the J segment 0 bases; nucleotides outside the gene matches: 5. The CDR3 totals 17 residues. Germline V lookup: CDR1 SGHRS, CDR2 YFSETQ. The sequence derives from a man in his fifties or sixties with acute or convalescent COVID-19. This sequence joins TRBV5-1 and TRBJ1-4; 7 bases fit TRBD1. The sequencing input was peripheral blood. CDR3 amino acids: CASSLDRGTATNEKLFF. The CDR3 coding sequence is TGCGCCAGCAGCTTGGACAGGGGTACAGCAACTAATGAAAAACTGTTTTTT.